Ten or more counts support the clone carrying this T cell receptor beta chain. Its antigen is undetermined. The sample originates from a study of regulatory T cells in long-lasting Graves disease. TCR beta libraries were built with iRepertoire HTBI primers and Arm-PCR of CDR3 regions. MiXCR, applied by TCRdb to the multiplex PCR reads, yields one record per CDR3 protein. Of 700,000 or so distinct CDR3 sequences listed, about 32% are singletons. Stated time point: persistent/refractory GD, antithyroid drugs over 5 years with positive TRAb. The TCR library was made from RNA extracted from PBMCs. V was trimmed by 8 bases and J by 6 bases, leaving 14 bases between them. CDR1 MDHEN and CDR2 SYDVKM come from the germline V gene. This CDR3 is 13 amino acids long. Notes on the study in general: The study found persistent patients shared more public clonotypes (about 3,000) than new patients (about 1,000).

The input for sequencing was peripheral blood mononuclear cells (PBMCs), taken when the disease was refractory, from a patient treated with antithyroid drugs. This TCR came from a female donor with Graves disease. The chain links TRBV28 to TRBJ1-5; D remains ambiguous. The CDR3 nucleotides are TGTGCCAGCGGAGGCCGGAACAGTCAGCCCCAGCATTTT. Translated: CASGGRNSQPQHF.